The 31 T cell receptor beta chains in this list originate from one sample, sequenced in a study of cytomegalovirus exposure and HLA in healthy donors. PCR employed 60 Vbeta and 13 Jbeta primers. Repertoires were generated with immunoSEQ multiplex PCR, while TCRdb's copy carries only in-frame clones and drops some. The sample includes approximately 100,000 clones, 10% of them seen just once. The sample consisted of PBMCs. These receptors came from a man aged 40-55 years in good health and CMV-seropositive.

In this sample, this clone turned up a few times. This rearrangement joins TRBV5-4 to TRBJ1-2; possibly TRBD1 for D (6 bases). Germline CDR1 SGHNT, CDR2 YYREEE (reference sequence). There are 13 residues in the CDR3. Trimming took off 3 bases at V and 2 bases at J, with 8 bases between the two ends. The CDR3 DNA follows: TGTGCCAGCAGCTGGGGGGGCAACTATGGCTACACCTTC. As protein: CASSWGGNYGYTF.

This clone was detected only a few times. The rearrangement joins TRBV5-6 to TRBJ1-4, with a tentative D call TRBD1 (5 bases). The CDR3 covers 16 residues. Looked up from germline, CDR1 is SGHDT and CDR2 is YYEEEE. V lost 4 bases and J 2 bases, leaving 15 bases between the germline ends. CDR3 amino acids: CASSPDNSFTNEKLFF. CDR3 in DNA: TGTGCCAGCAGCCCGGACAACAGCTTTACTAATGAAAAACTGTTTTTT.

The V call is TRBV27, the J call TRBJ2-1; D might be TRBD1 (5 bases). The CDR3 runs to 14 residues. Per germline, CDR1 MNHEY and CDR2 SMNVEV (reference sequence). V was clipped by 2 bases and J by 5 bases, with 10 bases between them. The CDR3 loop is CASSLLDSNNEQFF. The CDR3 region has the DNA TGTGCCAGCAGTTTACTTGACAGTAACAATGAGCAGTTCTTC.

This clone was found a few times. The rearrangement links TRBV20-1 to TRBJ2-1; D is unclear. The CDR3 is made up of 11 amino acids. The germline V gene has CDR1 DFQATT and CDR2 SNEGSKA (reference sequence). Trimming took 7 bases from V and 4 from J, leaving 8 bases between them. The DNA for the CDR3 is TGCAGTGTGGCATCTTACAATGAGCAGTTCTTC. Encoded protein: CSVASYNEQFF.

This clone was picked up a small number of times. The rearrangement links TRBV11-2 to TRBJ1-6, with 7 positions matching TRBD1. With 4 bases clipped from V and 9 bases from J, the junction kept 9 bases outside the gene matches. The germline gives CDR1 SGHAT, CDR2 FQNNGV. The CDR3 length is 15 residues. This CDR3 is CASSYRTGMGSPLHF. The CDR3 DNA is TGTGCCAGCAGCTACCGGACAGGCATGGGTTCACCCCTCCACTTT.

This clone was counted a few times. The CDR3 DNA reads as TGTGCCAGCAGCTCGACCATCGGGACAGGGGATCGGAACACTGAAGCTTTCTTT. Encoded protein: CASSSTIGTGDRNTEAFF. The chain joins TRBV7-8 to TRBJ1-1, with TRBD1 identical over 10 bases. The germline V gene has CDR1 SGHVS and CDR2 FQNEAQ. CDR3 length: 18 amino acids. V dropped 4 bases and J dropped 1; count of bases not matched to a gene: 12.

This clone was detected only a few times. This chain connects TRBV9 to TRBJ2-7; D may be TRBD1 (5 bases). The V gene's germline CDR1 is SGDLS and CDR2 YYNGEE. V was shortened by 0 bases and J by 5 bases, with 18 bases between the two germline ends. The CDR3 length is 16 residues. Written as DNA, the CDR3 is TGTGCCAGCAGCGTAGACCCTGATACAGGTTACAACGAGCAGTACTTC. Translated, it gives CASSVDPDTGYNEQYF.

There are a few counts of this clone. The chain employs TRBV19 and TRBJ1-3; D is possibly TRBD1 (5 bases). The CDR3 extends over 14 amino acids. Trimming pared 9 bases from V and 0 bases from J, leaving 12 bases between. Germline V gene sequence: CDR1 LNHDA, CDR2 SQIVND (reference sequence). CDR3 amino acids: CARDSTGSGNTIYF. As DNA, the CDR3 is TGTGCCAGAGACTCCACAGGCTCTGGAAACACCATATATTTT.

The CDR3 DNA is TGTGCCAGCAGTCCCTCTAGCGGGAGCGTTTATGAGCAGTTCTTC. This codes for CASSPSSGSVYEQFF. The chain links TRBV6-5 to TRBJ2-1; 10 bases line up with TRBD2. Germline CDR1 reads MNHEY; CDR2 reads SVGAGI. The CDR3 consists of 15 residues. V lost 5 bases to trimming and J lost 8 bases; unmatched junction nucleotides: 9.

The gene calls are TRBV11-2 and TRBJ2-7; D call uncertain. The ends were cut back, 1 base at V and 4 bases at J, with 5 bases in the middle. The CDR3 totals 12 residues. Germline V gene data show CDR1 as SGHAT and CDR2 as FQNNGV. CDR3 sequence (DNA): TGTGCCAGCAGCTTAGCGTTTTACGAGCAGTACTTC. Amino acid sequence: CASSLAFYEQYF.

This clone was seen many times. V is TRBV11-2 and J is TRBJ1-5; D not resolved. V shed 0 bases and J shed 2 bases, with 8 bases lying between them. Germline CDR1 is SGHAT and CDR2 is FQNNGV. The length of the CDR3 is 15 residues. CDR3 residues: CASSLEASGNQPQHF. CDR3 bases: TGTGCCAGCAGCTTAGAAGCTAGTGGCAATCAGCCCCAGCATTTT.

The J gene is TRBJ1-1, the V gene TRBV19, with D perhaps matching TRBD1 (6 bases). Germline CDR1 and CDR2: LNHDA and SQIVND (reference sequence). The CDR3 has 13 residues. The V end was cut by 1 base, the J end by 4 bases, with 7 bases between. CDR3 DNA sequence: TGTGCCAGTAGTATAGCAGGGGCCACTGAAGCTTTCTTT. Its protein is CASSIAGATEAFF.

This clone turned up a few times. The chain combines TRBV5-1 with TRBJ2-2, with 8 bases lining up with TRBD2. This CDR3 is 16 amino acids long. Germline V lookup: CDR1 SGHRS, CDR2 YFSETQ. V lost 1 base to trimming and J lost 7 bases; unmatched junction nucleotides: 9. The CDR3 here is CASSLWGAGEDGELFF. The CDR3 coding sequence is TGCGCCAGCAGCTTGTGGGGAGCGGGAGAGGACGGGGAGCTGTTTTTT.

This rearrangement joins TRBV28 to TRBJ2-3; D ambiguous. The CDR3 spans 15 residues. From germline, CDR1 is MDHEN and CDR2 SYDVKM. V was pared by 2 bases and J by 0 bases, with 9 bases between. CDR3 residues: CASSLIEASTDTQYF. The DNA of the CDR3 is TGTGCCAGCAGTTTAATAGAGGCTAGCACAGATACGCAGTATTTT.

This clone is a singleton in its sample. The rearrangement joins TRBV11-3 to TRBJ1-3; D is uncertain. Germline V gene lookup returns CDR1 SGHNT and CDR2 YENEEA. V was pared by 0 bases and J by 15 bases, with 15 bases between. The CDR3 loop spans 13 amino acids. The CDR3 DNA sequence: TGTGCCAGCAGCTTAGAAGCCTCAACCTACCCATATTTT. This codes for CASSLEASTYPYF.

This chain links TRBV18 with TRBJ1-5, with 8 nucleotides matching TRBD1. The CDR3 consists of 17 residues. Germline assignment: CDR1 KGHSH and CDR2 LQKENI. The J segment lost 3 bases and the V segment lost 3 bases, leaving 10 bases of the junction unmatched. CDR3 in DNA: TGTGCCAGCTCACCCCCAGGGGGCCGACGGTCCAATCAGCCCCAGCATTTT. This gives the protein CASSPPGGRRSNQPQHF.

The table lists this clone with a few counts. The genes are TRBV5-1 and TRBJ1-4; 8 bases match TRBD1. V was pared by 4 bases and J by 8 bases, with 7 bases of the junction left unmatched. Germline-derived CDR1 and CDR2 are SGHRS and YFSETQ. The CDR3 totals 14 residues. CDR3 region: CASSPGTGLEKLFF. The CDR3 nucleotides read TGCGCCAGCAGCCCGGGGACAGGACTCGAAAAACTGTTTTTT.

This clone has a handful of counts. One junction end does not reproduce the germline sequence, and a read error may be involved. V and J are TRBV13 and TRBJ2-1; D is possibly TRBD1 (6 bases). CDR1 PRHDT and CDR2 FYEKMQ come from the germline V gene (reference sequence). CDR3 length equals 13 residues. CDR3 DNA: TGTGCCAGCAGTTCCACCATCGCGACAGGTTGGGTCTTC. Encoded protein: CASSSTIATGWVF.

This clone was counted between two and nine times. The chain joins TRBV28 to TRBJ1-4, with D possibly matching TRBD1 (6 bases). V was cut by 3 bases and J by 6 bases, with 14 bases left in between. The CDR3 totals 15 residues. The V gene's germline CDR1 is MDHEN and CDR2 SYDVKM. CDR3 nucleotide sequence: TGTGCCAGCAGTTTGGTCAGGGGAGGGTATGAAAAACTGTTTTTT. Its protein product is CASSLVRGGYEKLFF.

This clone was seen a few times. V usage is TRBV9 and J usage is TRBJ2-1; 11 bases align to TRBD2. Germline V gives CDR1 SGDLS, CDR2 YYNGEE. CDR3 length: 15 residues. Losses at the gene ends were 0 bases for V and 7 bases for J; bases not matched to a gene: 3. Written as DNA, the CDR3 is TGTGCCAGCAGCGTAGAAGCTAGCGGGAGGAATGAGCAGTTCTTC. It encodes CASSVEASGRNEQFF.

The sample holds a few counts of this clone. CDR3 sequence reads: CAWSVRKPLLHSGNTIYF. The CDR3 coding sequence is TGTGCCTGGAGTGTACGAAAGCCCCTTCTGCACTCTGGAAACACCATATATTTT. The chain recombines TRBV30 with TRBJ1-3; D call uncertain. The CDR3 has 18 residues. CDR1 is GTSNPN and CDR2 is SVGIG in the germline V gene (reference sequence). V shed 0 bases and J shed 0 bases, with 18 bases lying between them.

The rearrangement links TRBV18 to TRBJ2-7, with 9 bases aligning to TRBD1. V was clipped by 5 bases and J by 0 bases; unmatched bases: 8. This CDR3 is 16 amino acids long. Germline-derived CDR1 and CDR2 are KGHSH and LQKENI. CDR3 residues: CASSSRTGAASYEQYF. Here the CDR3 DNA reads TGTGCCAGCTCATCGCGGACAGGGGCCGCCTCCTACGAGCAGTACTTC.

This clone was found a few times. This rearrangement joins TRBV27 to TRBJ1-1; 7 bases align to TRBD1. Germline V gene sequence: CDR1 MNHEY, CDR2 SMNVEV (reference sequence). V shed 0 bases, J shed 11 bases, and the junction held 9 bases outside the gene matches. The CDR3 is 14 amino acids. CDR3 loop: CASSLSGQAWPAFF. The CDR3, as DNA: TGTGCCAGCAGTTTATCCGGACAGGCTTGGCCCGCTTTCTTT.

The V gene is TRBV7-3, the J gene TRBJ2-1, with a weak D call TRBD2 (6 bases). Germline V gives CDR1 SGHTA, CDR2 FQGTGA. The CDR3 runs 16 residues. V was pared by 3 bases and J by 6 bases, with 18 bases between. The CDR3 sequence is CASSFNRLGRVNEQFF. The DNA of the CDR3 is TGTGCCAGCAGCTTTAATAGACTAGGAAGAGTCAATGAGCAGTTCTTC. Filled out from reference TRBV7-3 and TRBJ2-1, the complete variable domain reads GAGVSQTPSNKVTEKGKYVELRCDPISGHTALYWYRQSLGQGPEFLIYFQGTGAADDSGLPNDRFFAVRPEGSVSTLKIQRTERGDSAVYLCASSFNRLGRVNEQFFGPGTRLTVL.

The sample holds a few counts of this clone. The chain joins TRBV19 to TRBJ2-7; D gene ambiguous. The V gene's germline CDR1 is LNHDA and CDR2 SQIVND (reference sequence). V was clipped by 6 bases and J by 2 bases, with 14 bases between them. The CDR3 is 14 residues long. The CDR3: CASRPEVSAYEQYF. In nucleotides, the CDR3 is TGTGCCAGTAGGCCAGAGGTGTCAGCCTACGAGCAGTACTTC.

This clone came up a few times. The chain is built from TRBV4-2 and TRBJ2-5; 12 nucleotides line up with TRBD1. The J segment lost 4 bases and the V segment lost 5 bases, leaving 5 bases of the junction unmatched. CDR3 length: 15 amino acids. CDR1 is LGHNA and CDR2 is YNFKEQ in the germline V gene. The CDR3 is CASSIGTGGVETQYF. The DNA for the CDR3 is TGTGCCAGCAGCATCGGGACAGGGGGCGTAGAGACCCAGTACTTC.

In this sample, this clone turned up a few times. The V and J genes are TRBV28 and TRBJ1-5; D is unresolved. CDR1 is MDHEN, CDR2 SYDVKM, per germline. With 7 bases removed from V and 5 bases from J, the gap between germline ends came to 12 bases. This CDR3 spans 13 amino acids. The CDR3 reads CASTLTRHQPQHF. Written as DNA, the CDR3 is TGTGCCAGCACCCTGACACGTCATCAGCCCCAGCATTTT.

This sequence joins TRBV7-9 and TRBJ1-2; D gene unclear. CDR1 and CDR2 from the germline V gene are SEHNR and FQNEAQ (reference sequence). The length of the CDR3 is 10 residues. Trimming shortened V by 5 bases and J by 6 bases, and 4 bases separated the two germline ends. The CDR3 loop is CASSPDGYTF. CDR3 sequence (DNA): TGTGCCAGCAGCCCGGATGGCTACACCTTC.

This clone occurred a few times. The rearrangement uses TRBV5-1 and TRBJ1-1; D gene uncertain. CDR1 SGHRS and CDR2 YFSETQ come from the germline V gene. V was shortened by 0 bases and J by 0 bases, with 9 bases between the two germline ends. The CDR3 loop spans 15 amino acids. The DNA of the CDR3 is TGCGCCAGCAGCTTGGATATAGCTATGAACACTGAAGCTTTCTTT. Amino acids: CASSLDIAMNTEAFF.

This clone was counted a few times. The V call is TRBV4-1, the J call TRBJ2-4; 12 nucleotides line up with TRBD2. CDR1 and CDR2 from the germline V gene are MGHRA and YSYEKL. V shed 3 bases and J 8 bases; nucleotides not matched to a gene: 5. CDR3 length equals 15 residues. For the CDR3, the DNA is TGCGCCAGCAGCCATGGACTAGCGGGGACGGACATTCAGTACTTC. It specifies CASSHGLAGTDIQYF.

The genes are TRBV4-2 and TRBJ2-5; D is possibly TRBD2 (5 bases). V gave up 3 bases and J gave up 4 bases, with 15 bases separating them. Germline lookup yields CDR1 LGHNA and CDR2 YNFKEQ. The CDR3 contains 15 residues. CDR3 nucleotides: TGTGCCAGCAGCCAGGAGGTTGGACTGGCAGAGACCCAGTACTTC. The encoded protein is CASSQEVGLAETQYF.